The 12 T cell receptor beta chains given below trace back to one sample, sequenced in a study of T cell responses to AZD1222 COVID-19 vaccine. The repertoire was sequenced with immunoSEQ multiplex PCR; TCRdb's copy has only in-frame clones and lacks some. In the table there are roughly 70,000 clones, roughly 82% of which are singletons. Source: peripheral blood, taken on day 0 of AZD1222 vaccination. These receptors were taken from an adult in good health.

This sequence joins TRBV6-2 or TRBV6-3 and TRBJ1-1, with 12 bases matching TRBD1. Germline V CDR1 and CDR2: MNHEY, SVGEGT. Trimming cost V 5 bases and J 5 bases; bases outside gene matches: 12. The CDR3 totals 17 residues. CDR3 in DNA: TGTGCCAGCAGTGTACCTGGGACAGGGGGCACGAAGACTGAAGCTTTCTTT. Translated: CASSVPGTGGTKTEAFF.

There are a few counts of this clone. CDR3 nucleotides: TGTGCCAGCAGAACAGGCTTGGAGGCGAACACTGAAGCTTTCTTT. It encodes CASRTGLEANTEAFF. This chain connects TRBV14 to TRBJ1-1; TRBD1 is a possible D gene (5 bases). V dropped 6 bases and J dropped 1 base, with 15 bases sitting between them. The CDR3 consists of 15 residues. Per the germline V gene, CDR1 is SGHDN and CDR2 is FVKESK.

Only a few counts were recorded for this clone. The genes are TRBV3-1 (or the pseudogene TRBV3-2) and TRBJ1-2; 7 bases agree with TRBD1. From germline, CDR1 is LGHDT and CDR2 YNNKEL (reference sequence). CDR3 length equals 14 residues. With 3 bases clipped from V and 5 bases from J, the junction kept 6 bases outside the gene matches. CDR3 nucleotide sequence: TGTGCCAGCAGCCACAGTCACAGGGGTTATGGCTACACCTTC. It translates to CASSHSHRGYGYTF.

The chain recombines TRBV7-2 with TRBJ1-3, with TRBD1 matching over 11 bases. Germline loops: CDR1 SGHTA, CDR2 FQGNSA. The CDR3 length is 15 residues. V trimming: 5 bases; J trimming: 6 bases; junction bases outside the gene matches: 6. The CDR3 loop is CASSTGTGGSNTIYF. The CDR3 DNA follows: TGTGCCAGCAGCACCGGGACAGGGGGTTCAAACACCATATATTTT.

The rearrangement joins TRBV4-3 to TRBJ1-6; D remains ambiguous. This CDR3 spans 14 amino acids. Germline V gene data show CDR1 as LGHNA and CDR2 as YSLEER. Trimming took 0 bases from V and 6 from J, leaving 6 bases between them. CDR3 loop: CASSQEAVNSPLHF. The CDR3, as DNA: TGCGCCAGCAGCCAAGAGGCAGTTAATTCACCCCTCCACTTT.

Written as DNA, the CDR3 is TGTGCCAGCAGTTACTCCCCGGACCAAGAGACCCAGTACTTC. Translated: CASSYSPDQETQYF. The chain joins TRBV6-5 to TRBJ2-5; unclear D gene. Germline CDR1 MNHEY, CDR2 SVGAGI. V was clipped by 0 bases and J by 0 bases, with 5 bases between them. The CDR3 extends over 14 amino acids.

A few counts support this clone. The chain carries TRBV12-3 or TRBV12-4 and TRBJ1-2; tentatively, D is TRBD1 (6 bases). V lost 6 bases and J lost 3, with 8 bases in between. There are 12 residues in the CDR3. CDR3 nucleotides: TGTGCCAGCAGACGACAGGACTATGGCTACACCTTC. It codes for CASRRQDYGYTF.

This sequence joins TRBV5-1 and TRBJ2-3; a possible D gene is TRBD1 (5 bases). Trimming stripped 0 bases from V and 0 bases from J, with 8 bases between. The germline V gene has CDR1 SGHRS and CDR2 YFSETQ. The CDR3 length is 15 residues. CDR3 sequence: CASSLGQTSTDTQYF. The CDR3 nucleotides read TGCGCCAGCAGCTTGGGACAGACTAGCACAGATACGCAGTATTTT.

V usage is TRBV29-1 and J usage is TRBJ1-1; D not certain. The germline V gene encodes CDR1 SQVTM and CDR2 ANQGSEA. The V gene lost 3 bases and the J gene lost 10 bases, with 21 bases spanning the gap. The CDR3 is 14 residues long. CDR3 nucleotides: TGCAGCGTTGAGGCCAAGGACGGGGAACGGGGAGCTTTCTTT. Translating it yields CSVEAKDGERGAFF. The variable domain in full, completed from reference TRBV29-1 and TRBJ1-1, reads SAVISQKPSRDICQRGTSLTIQCQVDSQVTMMFWYRQQPGQSLTLIATANQGSEATYESGFVIDKFPISRPNLTFSTLTVSNMSPEDSSIYLCSVEAKDGERGAFFGQGTRLTVV.

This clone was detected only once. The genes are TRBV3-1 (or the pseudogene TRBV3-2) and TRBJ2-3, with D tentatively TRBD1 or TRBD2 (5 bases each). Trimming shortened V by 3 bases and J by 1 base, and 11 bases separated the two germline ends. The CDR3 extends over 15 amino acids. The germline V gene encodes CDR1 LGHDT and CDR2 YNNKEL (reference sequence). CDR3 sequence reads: CASSHTGTGTDTQYF. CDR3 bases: TGTGCCAGCAGCCACACCGGGACGGGCACAGATACGCAGTATTTT.

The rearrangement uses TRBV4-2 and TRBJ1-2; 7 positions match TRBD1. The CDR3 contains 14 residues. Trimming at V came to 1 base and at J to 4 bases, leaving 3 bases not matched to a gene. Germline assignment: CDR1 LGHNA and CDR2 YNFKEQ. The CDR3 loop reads CASSQGDRSYGYTF. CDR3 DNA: TGTGCCAGCAGCCAAGGGGACAGATCCTATGGCTACACCTTC.

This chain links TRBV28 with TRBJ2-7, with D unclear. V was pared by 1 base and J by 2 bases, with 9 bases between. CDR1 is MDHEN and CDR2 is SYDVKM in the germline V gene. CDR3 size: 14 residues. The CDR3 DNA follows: TGTGCCAGCAGTTTATCTGTCAGTGCCTACGAGCAGTACTTC. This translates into CASSLSVSAYEQYF.